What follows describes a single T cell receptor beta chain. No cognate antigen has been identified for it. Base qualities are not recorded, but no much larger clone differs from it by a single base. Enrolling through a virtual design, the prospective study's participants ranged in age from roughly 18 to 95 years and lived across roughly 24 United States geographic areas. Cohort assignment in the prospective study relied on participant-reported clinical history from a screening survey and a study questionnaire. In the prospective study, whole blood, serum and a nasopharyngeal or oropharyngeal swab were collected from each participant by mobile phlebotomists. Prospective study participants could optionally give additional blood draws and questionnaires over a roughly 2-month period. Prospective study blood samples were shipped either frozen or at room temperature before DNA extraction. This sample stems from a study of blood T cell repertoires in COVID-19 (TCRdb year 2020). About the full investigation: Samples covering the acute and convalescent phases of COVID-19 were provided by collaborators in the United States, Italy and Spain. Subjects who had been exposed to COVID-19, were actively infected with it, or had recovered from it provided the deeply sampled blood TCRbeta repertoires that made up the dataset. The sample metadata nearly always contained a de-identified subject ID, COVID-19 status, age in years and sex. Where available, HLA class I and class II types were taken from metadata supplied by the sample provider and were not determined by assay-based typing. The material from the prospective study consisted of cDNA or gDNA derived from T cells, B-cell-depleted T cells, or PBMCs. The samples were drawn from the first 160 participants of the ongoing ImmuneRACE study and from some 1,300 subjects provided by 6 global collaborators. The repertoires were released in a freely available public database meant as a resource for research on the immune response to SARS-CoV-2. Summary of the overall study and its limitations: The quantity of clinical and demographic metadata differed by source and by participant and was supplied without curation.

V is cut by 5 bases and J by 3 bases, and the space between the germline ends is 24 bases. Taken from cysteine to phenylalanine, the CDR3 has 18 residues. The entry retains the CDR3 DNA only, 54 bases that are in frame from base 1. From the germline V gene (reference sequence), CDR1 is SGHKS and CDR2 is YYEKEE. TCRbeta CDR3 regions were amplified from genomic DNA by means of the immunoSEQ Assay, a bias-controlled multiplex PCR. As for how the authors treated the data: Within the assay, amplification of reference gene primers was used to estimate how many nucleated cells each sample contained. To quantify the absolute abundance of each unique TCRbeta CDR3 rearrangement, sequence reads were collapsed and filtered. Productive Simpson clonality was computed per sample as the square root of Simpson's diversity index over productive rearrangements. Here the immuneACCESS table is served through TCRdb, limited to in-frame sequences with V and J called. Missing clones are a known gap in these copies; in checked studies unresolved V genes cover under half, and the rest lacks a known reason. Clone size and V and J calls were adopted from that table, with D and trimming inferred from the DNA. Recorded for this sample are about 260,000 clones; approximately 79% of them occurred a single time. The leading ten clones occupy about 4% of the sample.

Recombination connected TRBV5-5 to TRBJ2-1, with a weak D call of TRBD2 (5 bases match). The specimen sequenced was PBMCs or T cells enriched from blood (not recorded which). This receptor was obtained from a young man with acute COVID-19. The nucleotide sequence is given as TGTGCCAGCAGACCAAGGGTATTGGGAACGAGCGGCTACAATGAGCAGTTCTTC. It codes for CASRPRVLGTSGYNEQFF.